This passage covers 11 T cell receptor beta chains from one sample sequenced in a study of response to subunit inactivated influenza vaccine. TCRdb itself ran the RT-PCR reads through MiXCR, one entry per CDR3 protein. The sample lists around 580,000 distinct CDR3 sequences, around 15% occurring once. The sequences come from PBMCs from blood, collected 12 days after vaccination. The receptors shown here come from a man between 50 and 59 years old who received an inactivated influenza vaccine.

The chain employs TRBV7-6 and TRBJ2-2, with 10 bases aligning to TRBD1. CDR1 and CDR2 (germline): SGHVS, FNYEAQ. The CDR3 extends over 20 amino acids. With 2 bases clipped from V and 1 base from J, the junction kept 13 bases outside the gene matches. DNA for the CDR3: TGTGCCAGCAGCTTAACAGACAGGGGGCGCCTCCTAAGGAACACCGGGGAGCTGTTTTTT. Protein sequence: CASSLTDRGRLLRNTGELFF. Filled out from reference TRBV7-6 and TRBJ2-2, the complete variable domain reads GAGVSQSPRYKVTKRGQDVALRCDPISGHVSLYWYRQALGQGPEFLTYFNYEAQQDKSGLPNDRFSAERPEGSISTLTIQRTEQRDSAMYRCASSLTDRGRLLRNTGELFFGEGSRLTVL.

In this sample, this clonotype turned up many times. The DNA of the CDR3 is TGCAGCGTTGCTCGACTAGCGAGCACAGATACGCAGTATTTT. Translating it yields CSVARLASTDTQYF. The chain recombines TRBV29-1 with TRBJ2-3, with 8 positions matching TRBD2. V lost 4 bases, J lost 0 bases, and 3 bases stayed unmatched. The germline V gene encodes CDR1 SQVTM and CDR2 ANQGSEA. CDR3 length: 14 residues.

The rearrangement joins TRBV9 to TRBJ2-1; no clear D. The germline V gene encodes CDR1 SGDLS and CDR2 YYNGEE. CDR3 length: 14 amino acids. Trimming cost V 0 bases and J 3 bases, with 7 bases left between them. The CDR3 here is CASSVAADYNEQFF. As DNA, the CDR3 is TGTGCCAGCAGCGTAGCGGCCGACTACAATGAGCAGTTCTTC.

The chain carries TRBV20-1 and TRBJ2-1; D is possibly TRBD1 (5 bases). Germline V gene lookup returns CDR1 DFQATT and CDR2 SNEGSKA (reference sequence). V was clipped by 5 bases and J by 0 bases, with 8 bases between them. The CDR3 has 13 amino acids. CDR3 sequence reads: CSAGHVSYNEQFF. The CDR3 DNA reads TGCAGTGCTGGACACGTCTCCTACAATGAGCAGTTCTTC.

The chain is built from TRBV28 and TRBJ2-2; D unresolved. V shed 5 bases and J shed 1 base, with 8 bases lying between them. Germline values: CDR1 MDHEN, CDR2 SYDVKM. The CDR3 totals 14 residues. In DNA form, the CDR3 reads TGTGCCAGCAGTCCTTGGCAGAACACCGGGGAGCTGTTTTTT. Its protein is CASSPWQNTGELFF.

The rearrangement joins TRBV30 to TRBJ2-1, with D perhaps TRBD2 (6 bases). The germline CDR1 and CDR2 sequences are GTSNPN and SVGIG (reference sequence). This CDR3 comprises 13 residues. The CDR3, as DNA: TGTGCTTGCGGGACTCGCAACTACAATGAGCAGTTCTTC. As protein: CACGTRNYNEQFF.

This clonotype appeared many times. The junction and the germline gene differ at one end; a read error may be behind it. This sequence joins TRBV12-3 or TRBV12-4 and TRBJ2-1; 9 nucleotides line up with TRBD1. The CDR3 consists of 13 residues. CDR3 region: CASSLGTGNEQFF. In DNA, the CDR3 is TGTGCCAGCAGCTTAGGGACAGGGAATGAGCAGTTCTTC.

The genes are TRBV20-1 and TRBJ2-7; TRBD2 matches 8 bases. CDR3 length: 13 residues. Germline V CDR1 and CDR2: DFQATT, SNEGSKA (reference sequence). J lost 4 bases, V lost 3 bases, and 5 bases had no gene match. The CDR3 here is CSASGGAEYEQYF. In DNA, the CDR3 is TGCAGTGCTAGCGGGGGGGCAGAGTACGAGCAGTACTTC.

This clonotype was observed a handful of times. CDR3 sequence (DNA): TGTGCCACCAGCAGAGATCCCAGTTCTAACTATGGCTACACCTTC. Its translation is CATSRDPSSNYGYTF. The gene calls are TRBV15 and TRBJ1-2; D not certain. The CDR3 contains 15 residues. V lost 0 bases to trimming and J lost 0 bases, with 8 bases between them. The germline V gene encodes CDR1 LNHNV and CDR2 YYDKDF (reference sequence).

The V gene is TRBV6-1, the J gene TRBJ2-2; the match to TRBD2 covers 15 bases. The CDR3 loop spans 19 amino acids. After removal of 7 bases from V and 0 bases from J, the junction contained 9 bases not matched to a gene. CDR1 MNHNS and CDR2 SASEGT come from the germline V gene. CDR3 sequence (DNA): TGTGCCAGCACCTGGGTAGGACTAGCGGGAGGGCCGAACACCGGGGAGCTGTTTTTT. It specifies CASTWVGLAGGPNTGELFF.

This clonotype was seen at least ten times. The DNA for the CDR3 is TGCAGCGTTGATCCCCTAGCGGGCACAGATACGCAGTATTTT. It is translated as CSVDPLAGTDTQYF. The chain recombines TRBV29-1 with TRBJ2-3, with 7 bases matching TRBD2. From germline, CDR1 is SQVTM and CDR2 ANQGSEA. Losses at the gene ends were 3 bases for V and 1 base for J; bases not matched to a gene: 4. The CDR3 is 14 residues long.